The clone carrying this T cell receptor beta chain showed up just once. Trimming took 3 bases from V and 3 from J; bases not matched to a gene: 10. Germline CDR1 reads KGHSH; CDR2 reads LQKENI. The CDR3 is made up of 16 amino acids. This entry comes from a study of blood T cell repertoires in COVID-19. Per the original data handling: Using reference gene primer amplification, nucleated cell counts were estimated. Sequenced by immunoSEQ multiplex PCR; TCRdb stores in-frame clones only, minus some. V, J and clone size are those of that table, while D and trimming were read from the DNA. Among about 240,000 clones listed, approximately 86% were seen once.

The chain combines TRBV18 with TRBJ1-1; 7 positions agree with TRBD1. The sample comprised peripheral blood. The clonotype was recovered from a woman in her twenties or thirties with acute or convalescent COVID-19. The DNA of the CDR3 is TGTGCCAGCTCACCGGGACAGAGAGGAGTTGACACTGAAGCTTTCTTT. Translating gives CASSPGQRGVDTEAFF.